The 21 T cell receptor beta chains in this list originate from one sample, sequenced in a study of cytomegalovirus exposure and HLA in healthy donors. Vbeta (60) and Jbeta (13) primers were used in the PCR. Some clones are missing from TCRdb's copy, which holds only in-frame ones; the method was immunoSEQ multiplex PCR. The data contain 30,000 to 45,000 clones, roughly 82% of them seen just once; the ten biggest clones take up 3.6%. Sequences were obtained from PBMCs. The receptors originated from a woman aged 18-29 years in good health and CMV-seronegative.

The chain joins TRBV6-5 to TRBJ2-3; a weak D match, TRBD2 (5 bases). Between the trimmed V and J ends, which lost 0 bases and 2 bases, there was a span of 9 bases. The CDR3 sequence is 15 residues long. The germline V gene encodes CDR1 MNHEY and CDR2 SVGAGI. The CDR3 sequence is CASSYSVLATDTQYF. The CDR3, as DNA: TGTGCCAGCAGTTACTCGGTTCTAGCCACAGATACGCAGTATTTT.

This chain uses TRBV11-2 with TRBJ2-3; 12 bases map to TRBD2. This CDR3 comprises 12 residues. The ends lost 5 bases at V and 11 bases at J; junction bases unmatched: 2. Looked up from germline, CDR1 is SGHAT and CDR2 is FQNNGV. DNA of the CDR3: TGTGCCAGCAGCGGACTAGCGGGGTTGCAGTATTTT. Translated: CASSGLAGLQYF.

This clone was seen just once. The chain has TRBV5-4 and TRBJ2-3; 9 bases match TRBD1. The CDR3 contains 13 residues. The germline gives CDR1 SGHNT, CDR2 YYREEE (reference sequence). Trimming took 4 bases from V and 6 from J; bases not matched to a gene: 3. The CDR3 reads CASSGDREDTQYF. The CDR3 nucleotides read TGTGCCAGCAGCGGGGACAGGGAGGATACGCAGTATTTT.

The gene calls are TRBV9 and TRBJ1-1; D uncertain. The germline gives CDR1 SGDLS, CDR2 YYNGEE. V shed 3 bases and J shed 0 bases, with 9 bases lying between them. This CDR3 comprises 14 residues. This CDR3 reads CASSATAMNTEAFF. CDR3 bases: TGTGCCAGCAGCGCCACAGCTATGAACACTGAAGCTTTCTTT.

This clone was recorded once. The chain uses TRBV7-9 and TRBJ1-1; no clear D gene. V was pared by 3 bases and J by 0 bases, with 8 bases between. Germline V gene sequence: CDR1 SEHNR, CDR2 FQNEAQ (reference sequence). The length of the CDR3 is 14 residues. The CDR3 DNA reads TGTGCCAGCAGCTTCGGGGAGATGAACACTGAAGCTTTCTTT. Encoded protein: CASSFGEMNTEAFF.

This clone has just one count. As DNA, the CDR3 is TGCGCCAGCAGCTTGGAGCTAGGGGGGGGGAATGAAAAACTGTTTTTT. Translated, it gives CASSLELGGGNEKLFF. The V call is TRBV5-1, the J call TRBJ1-4, with D possibly TRBD1 on 6 matching bases. Trimming cost V 0 bases and J 5 bases, with 14 bases left between them. In germline, CDR1 is SGHRS, CDR2 YFSETQ. This CDR3 has 16 amino acids.

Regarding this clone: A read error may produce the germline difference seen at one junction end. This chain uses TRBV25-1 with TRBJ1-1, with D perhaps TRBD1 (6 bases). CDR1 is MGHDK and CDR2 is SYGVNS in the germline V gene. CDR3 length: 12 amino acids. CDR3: CVSTKGVTEAFF. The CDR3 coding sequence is TGTGTCAGCACCAAGGGGGTCACTGAAGCTTTCTTT.

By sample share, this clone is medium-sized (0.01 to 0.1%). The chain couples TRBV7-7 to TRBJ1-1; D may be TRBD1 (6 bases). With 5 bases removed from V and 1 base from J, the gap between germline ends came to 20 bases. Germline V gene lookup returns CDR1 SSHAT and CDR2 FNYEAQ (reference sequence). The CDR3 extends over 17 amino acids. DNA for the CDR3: TGTGCCAGCAGCCTTCTTATCAGGGGATGGTCGAACACTGAAGCTTTCTTT. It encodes CASSLLIRGWSNTEAFF. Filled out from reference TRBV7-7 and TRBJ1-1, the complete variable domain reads GAGVSQSPRYKVTKRGQDVTLRCDPISSHATLYWYQQALGQGPEFLTYFNYEAQPDKSGLPSDRFSAERPEGSISTLTIQRTEQRDSAMYRCASSLLIRGWSNTEAFFGQGTRLTVV.

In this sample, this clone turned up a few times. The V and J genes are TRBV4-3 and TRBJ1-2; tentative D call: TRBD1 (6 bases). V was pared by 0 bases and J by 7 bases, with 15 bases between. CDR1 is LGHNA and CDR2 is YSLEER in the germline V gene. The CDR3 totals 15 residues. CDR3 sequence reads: CASSQDQLGAFGYTF. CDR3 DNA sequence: TGCGCCAGCAGCCAAGATCAGCTGGGGGCGTTTGGCTACACCTTC.

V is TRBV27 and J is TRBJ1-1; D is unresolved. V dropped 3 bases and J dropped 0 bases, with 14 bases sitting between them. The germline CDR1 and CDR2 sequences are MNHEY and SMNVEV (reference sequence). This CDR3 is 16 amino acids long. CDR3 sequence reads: CASSFSLHVMNTEAFF. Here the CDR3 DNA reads TGTGCCAGCAGTTTCTCACTACACGTCATGAACACTGAAGCTTTCTTT.

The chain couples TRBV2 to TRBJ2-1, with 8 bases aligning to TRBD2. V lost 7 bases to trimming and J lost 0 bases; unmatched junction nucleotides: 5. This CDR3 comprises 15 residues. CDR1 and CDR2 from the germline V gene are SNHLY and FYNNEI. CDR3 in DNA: TGTGCCAGCATGACGGGGACTAGCTCCTACAATGAGCAGTTCTTC. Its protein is CASMTGTSSYNEQFF.

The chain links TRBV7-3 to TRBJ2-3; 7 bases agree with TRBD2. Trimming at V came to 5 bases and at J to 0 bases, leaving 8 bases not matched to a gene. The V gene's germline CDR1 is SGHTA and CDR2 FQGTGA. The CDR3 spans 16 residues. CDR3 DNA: TGTGCCAGCAGCCGAGGACTAGACTCTAGCACAGATACGCAGTATTTT. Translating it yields CASSRGLDSSTDTQYF.

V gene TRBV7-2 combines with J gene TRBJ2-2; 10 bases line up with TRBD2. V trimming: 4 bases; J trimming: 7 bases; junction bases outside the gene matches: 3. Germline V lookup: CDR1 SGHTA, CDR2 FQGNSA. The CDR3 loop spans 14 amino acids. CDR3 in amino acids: CASSYGTSVGELFF. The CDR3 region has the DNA TGTGCCAGCAGCTACGGGACTAGCGTCGGGGAGCTGTTTTTT. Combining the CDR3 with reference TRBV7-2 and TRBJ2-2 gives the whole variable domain GAGVSQSPSNKVTEKGKDVELRCDPISGHTALYWYRQSLGQGLEFLIYFQGNSAPDKSGLPSDRFSAERTGGSVSTLTIQRTQQEDSAVYLCASSYGTSVGELFFGEGSRLTVL.

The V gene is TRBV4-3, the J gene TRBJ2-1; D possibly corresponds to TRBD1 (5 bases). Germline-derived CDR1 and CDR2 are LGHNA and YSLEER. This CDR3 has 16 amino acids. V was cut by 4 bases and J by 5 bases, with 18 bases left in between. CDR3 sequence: CASSPELGQGHNEQFF. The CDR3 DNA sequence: TGCGCCAGCAGCCCCGAGTTGGGGCAGGGTCACAATGAGCAGTTCTTC.

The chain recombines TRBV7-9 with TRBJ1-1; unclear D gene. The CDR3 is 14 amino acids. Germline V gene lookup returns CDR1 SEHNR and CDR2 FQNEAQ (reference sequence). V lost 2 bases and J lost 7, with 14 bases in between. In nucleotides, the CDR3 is TGTGCCAGCAGCTTAATTTTTGTGGGAGGTGAAGCTTTCTTT. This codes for CASSLIFVGGEAFF.

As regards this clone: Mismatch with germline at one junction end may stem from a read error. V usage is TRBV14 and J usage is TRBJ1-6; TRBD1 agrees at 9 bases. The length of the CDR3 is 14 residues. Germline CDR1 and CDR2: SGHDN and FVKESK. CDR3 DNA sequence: TGTGCCAGCAGCCTAGACAGGGGGAATTCACCCCTCAACTTT. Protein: CASSLDRGNSPLNF.

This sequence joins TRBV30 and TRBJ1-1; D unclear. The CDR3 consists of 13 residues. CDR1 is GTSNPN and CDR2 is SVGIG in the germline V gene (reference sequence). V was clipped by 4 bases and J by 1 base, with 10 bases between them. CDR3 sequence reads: CAWKFWPNTEAFF. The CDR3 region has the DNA TGTGCCTGGAAATTTTGGCCGAACACTGAAGCTTTCTTT.

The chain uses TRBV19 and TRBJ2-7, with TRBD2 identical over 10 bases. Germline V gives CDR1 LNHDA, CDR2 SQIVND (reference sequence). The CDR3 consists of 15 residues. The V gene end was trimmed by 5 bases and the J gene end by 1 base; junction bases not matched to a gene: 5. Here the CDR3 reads CASSVRTSGSYEQYF. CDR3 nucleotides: TGTGCCAGTAGTGTCAGGACTAGCGGATCCTACGAGCAGTACTTC.

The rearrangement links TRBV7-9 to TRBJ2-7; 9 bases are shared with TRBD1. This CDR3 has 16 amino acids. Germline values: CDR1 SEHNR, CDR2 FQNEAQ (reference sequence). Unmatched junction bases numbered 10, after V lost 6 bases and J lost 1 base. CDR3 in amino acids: CASRPTGTGLSYEQYF. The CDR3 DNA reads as TGTGCCAGCAGACCCACCGGGACAGGGTTGTCCTACGAGCAGTACTTC. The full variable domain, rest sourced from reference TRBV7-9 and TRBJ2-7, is DTGVSQNPRHKITKRGQNVTFRCDPISEHNRLYWYRQTLGQGPEFLTYFQNEAQLEKSRLLSDRFSAERPKGSFSTLEIQRTEQGDSAMYLCASRPTGTGLSYEQYFGPGTRLTVT.

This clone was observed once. CDR3 nucleotide sequence: TGTGCCAGCAGCTCTCTCAGGGATGGCTACACCTTC. This codes for CASSSLRDGYTF. The gene calls are TRBV11-2 and TRBJ1-2; D perhaps matches TRBD1 (5 bases). The germline gives CDR1 SGHAT, CDR2 FQNNGV. CDR3 size: 12 residues. V was cut by 4 bases and J by 6 bases, with 9 bases left in between.

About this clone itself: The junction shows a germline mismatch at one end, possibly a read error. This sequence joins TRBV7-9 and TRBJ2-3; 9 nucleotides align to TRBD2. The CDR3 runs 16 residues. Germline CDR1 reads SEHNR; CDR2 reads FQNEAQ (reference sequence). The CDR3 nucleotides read TGTTCCAGCAGCCCGCTAGCGGGATCTAACCCAGATACGCAGTATTTT. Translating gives CSSSPLAGSNPDTQYF.